This T cell receptor (beta chain) was sequenced in a study of blood T cell repertoires in COVID-19. Study-wide context: Some COVID-19 samples were acute and others convalescent; all came from the United States, Italy and Spain.

Clones were sequenced by immunoSEQ multiplex PCR, and TCRdb holds only the in-frame ones, with some missing. The repertoire holds about 300,000 clones, around 88% seen once, with approximately 1.6% in the top ten. V lost 2 bases and J lost 0; bases outside the gene matches: 0. The CDR3 sequence is 14 residues long. Germline V gene data show CDR1 as MGHRA and CDR2 as YSYEKL. The rearrangement links TRBV4-1 to TRBJ2-7, with TRBD2 matching over 8 bases. The source is a woman aged 25-40 years with COVID-19, enrolled during active disease. Sequencing was performed on peripheral blood. CDR3 sequence reads: CASSQTSGSYEQYF. Here the CDR3 DNA reads TGCGCCAGCAGCCAAACTAGCGGCTCCTACGAGCAGTACTTC.